Each of the 9 T cell receptor beta chains below was sequenced from the same sample in a study of cytomegalovirus exposure and HLA in healthy donors. 13 Jbeta primers and 60 Vbeta primers were used for the PCR. Profiling relied on immunoSEQ multiplex PCR, and the TCRdb table lists in-frame clones only, not all of them. The data hold some 140,000 clones, with roughly 72% observed a single time. Sequencing used PBMCs. These receptors came from a man aged 25-45 years in good health and CMV-seronegative.

The chain recombines TRBV7-2 with TRBJ2-1, with 8 bases fitting TRBD2. V gave up 1 base and J gave up 6 bases; unmatched junction bases: 11. CDR1 is SGHTA, CDR2 FQGNSA, per germline. This CDR3 has 17 amino acids. CDR3 residues: CASSLDRSSGGLNEQFF. The DNA of the CDR3 is TGTGCCAGCAGCTTAGACCGAAGCAGCGGGGGACTCAATGAGCAGTTCTTC. Looking up the rest from reference TRBV7-2 and TRBJ2-1 gives the full variable domain: GAGVSQSPSNKVTEKGKDVELRCDPISGHTALYWYRQSLGQGLEFLIYFQGNSAPDKSGLPSDRFSAERTGGSVSTLTIQRTQQEDSAVYLCASSLDRSSGGLNEQFFGPGTRLTVL.

The chain combines TRBV9 with TRBJ2-1; 16 bases are shared with TRBD2. Germline V gene sequence: CDR1 SGDLS, CDR2 YYNGEE. This CDR3 is 16 amino acids long. With V trimmed by 5 bases and J by 8 bases, 7 bases remained unmatched. In DNA form, the CDR3 reads TGTGCCAGCAGTGGGACTAGCGGGGGGGTTGTGGATGAGCAGTTCTTC. It encodes CASSGTSGGVVDEQFF.

The chain links TRBV5-1 to TRBJ1-1; 7 bases agree with TRBD1. Germline loops: CDR1 SGHRS, CDR2 YFSETQ. V lost 3 bases and J lost 3; bases outside the gene matches: 11. The CDR3 is 16 amino acids. Here the CDR3 reads CASSSGGTGVYTEAFF. CDR3 nucleotides: TGCGCCAGCAGCTCGGGCGGAACAGGGGTGTACACTGAAGCTTTCTTT.

The chain combines TRBV30 with TRBJ1-1; no firm D call. The CDR3 has 13 amino acids. V was shortened by 2 bases and J by 1 base, with 8 bases between the two germline ends. Germline CDR1 and CDR2: GTSNPN and SVGIG (reference sequence). In DNA, the CDR3 is TGTGCCTGGAGTCTTACACGGAACACTGAAGCTTTCTTT. This encodes CAWSLTRNTEAFF.

The chain recombines TRBV27 with TRBJ1-2; D unresolved. The CDR3 loop spans 16 amino acids. V lost 5 bases and J lost 4, with 20 bases in between. CDR1 and CDR2 from the germline V gene are MNHEY and SMNVEV (reference sequence). The CDR3 DNA is TGTGCCAGCAGTCCGACGATACTCCGGAGGTTCTATGGCTACACCTTC. It specifies CASSPTILRRFYGYTF.

V gene TRBV7-9 combines with J gene TRBJ2-3, with 7 bases aligning to TRBD2. The CDR3 totals 17 residues. Germline-derived CDR1 and CDR2 are SEHNR and FQNEAQ (reference sequence). Germline trimming cut 2 bases from V and 0 bases from J; bases unmatched to any gene: 8. In DNA form, the CDR3 reads TGTGCCAGCAGCTTATCGGTGGGGACTACTAGCACAGATACGCAGTATTTT. Translated, it gives CASSLSVGTTSTDTQYF. Combining the CDR3 with reference TRBV7-9 and TRBJ2-3 gives the whole variable domain DTGVSQNPRHKITKRGQNVTFRCDPISEHNRLYWYRQTLGQGPEFLTYFQNEAQLEKSRLLSDRFSAERPKGSFSTLEIQRTEQGDSAMYLCASSLSVGTTSTDTQYFGPGTRLTVL.

The chain uses TRBV30 and TRBJ2-1; 9 bases agree with TRBD2. The CDR3 consists of 14 residues. J lost 4 bases, V lost 7 bases, and 8 bases had no gene match. CDR1 is GTSNPN and CDR2 is SVGIG in the germline V gene (reference sequence). CDR3 residues: CAYQRGVVYNEQFF. The CDR3, as DNA: TGTGCCTACCAGCGGGGGGTCGTATACAATGAGCAGTTCTTC.

V is TRBV29-1 and J is TRBJ2-7, with 8 bases aligning to TRBD1. The CDR3 covers 13 residues. V was pared by 3 bases and J by 6 bases, with 7 bases of the junction left unmatched. The germline gives CDR1 SQVTM, CDR2 ANQGSEA. The CDR3 coding sequence is TGCAGCGTTGATTTTGGGACAGGTGGCGAGCAGTACTTC. Amino acid sequence: CSVDFGTGGEQYF.

The chain employs TRBV10-3 and TRBJ2-7; perhaps TRBD2 as D (7 bases). Trimming shortened V by 11 bases and J by 6 bases, and 23 bases separated the two germline ends. Germline values: CDR1 ENHRY, CDR2 SYGVKD. The CDR3 loop spans 14 amino acids. CDR3 amino acids: CAVGGEGWAGEQYF. The CDR3 nucleotides read TGTGCCGTAGGGGGGGAGGGTTGGGCTGGCGAGCAGTACTTC.